This TCR beta chain originates from a study of graft-versus-host responses after intestinal transplantation. Whole-study context: The recipients all started with anti-thymocyte globulin induction and then took tacrolimus and steroids for three to four years.

Study results and caveats: In patients with graft-donor T cell macrochimerism, allograft graft-versus-host to host-versus-graft clonal ratios were high. Recipient bone marrow held GvH clones, some seen earlier in ileum or blood.

TCRdb keeps only in-frame clones here, not all; method: immunoSEQ multiplex PCR. The sample carries fewer than 20,000 clones, around 70% recorded once. Germline lookup yields CDR1 LNHDA and CDR2 SQIVND (reference sequence). Between the trimmed V and J ends, which lost 2 bases and 1 base, there was a span of 14 bases. The CDR3 is made up of 16 amino acids. As for this clone: Its antigen is undetermined.

Lymphocytes (intraepithelial and lamina propria) were released by processing the graft tissue. The chain carries TRBV19 and TRBJ1-1; D is undetermined. The source was ileum tissue, collected 14 days after transplant. The receptor's source is a human patient who received an intestinal transplant, so some T cells may come from the graft donor. DNA for the CDR3: TGTGCCAGTAGTATAAGCAGGATACATGAGAACACTGAAGCTTTCTTT. Its translation: CASSISRIHENTEAFF.